The 32 T cell receptor beta chains in this list originate from one sample, sequenced in a study of blood T cells in healthy people across ages. Combining a sample-barcoded 5' primer with a J-beta primer mix, a second PCR ran for about 7 to 11 cycles. TCRdb re-called the 5' RACE reads through MiXCR, storing one row per CDR3 protein. The table shows about a million distinct CDR3 sequences, with roughly 51% occurring only once. Sequencing input: blood. The source of these receptors is a woman aged 55-75 years in good health.

The chain links TRBV7-2 to TRBJ2-7; D gene uncertain. CDR3 length equals 14 residues. The V gene's germline CDR1 is SGHTA and CDR2 FQGNSA. V was pared by 3 bases and J by 0 bases, with 9 bases between. The CDR3 loop is CASSFMEVSYEQYF. The CDR3 DNA is TGTGCCAGCAGCTTTATGGAAGTCTCCTACGAGCAGTACTTC.

V and J are TRBV4-2 and TRBJ2-3; 7 positions match TRBD2. The CDR3 sequence is 16 residues long. V was pared by 3 bases and J by 3 bases, with 9 bases of the junction left unmatched. Germline V gene data show CDR1 as LGHNA and CDR2 as YNFKEQ. Here the CDR3 reads CASSQGGEGLTDTQYF. The DNA for the CDR3 is TGTGCCAGCAGCCAGGGTGGGGAGGGGTTGACAGATACGCAGTATTTT.

In this sample, this clonotype turned up a few times. The chain couples TRBV20-1 to TRBJ2-4; 7 nucleotides line up with TRBD1. V gave up 3 bases and J gave up 5 bases; unmatched junction bases: 4. The CDR3 runs 13 residues. Germline loops: CDR1 DFQATT, CDR2 SNEGSKA (reference sequence). Written as DNA, the CDR3 is TGCAGTGCTAGGACAGGGCTGGAAAACATTCAGTACTTC. Translation: CSARTGLENIQYF.

The chain combines TRBV7-6 with TRBJ2-5; the D call may be TRBD1 or TRBD2 (6 bases each). The CDR3 length is 16 residues. Germline V CDR1 and CDR2: SGHVS, FNYEAQ. The ends were cut back, 1 base at V and 4 bases at J, with 16 bases in the middle. CDR3 region: CASSLGGALGGETQYF. The CDR3 DNA reads TGTGCCAGCAGCTTAGGGGGGGCATTGGGCGGAGAGACCCAGTACTTC. The full variable domain, completed using reference TRBV7-6 and TRBJ2-5, is GAGVSQSPRYKVTKRGQDVALRCDPISGHVSLYWYRQALGQGPEFLTYFNYEAQQDKSGLPNDRFSAERPEGSISTLTIQRTEQRDSAMYRCASSLGGALGGETQYFGPGTRLLVL.

The rearrangement uses TRBV29-1 and TRBJ2-1, with unresolved D. Germline V lookup: CDR1 SQVTM, CDR2 ANQGSEA. This CDR3 has 10 amino acids. V lost 7 bases to trimming and J lost 5 bases, with 6 bases between them. CDR3 protein: CSAINNEQFF. As DNA, the CDR3 is TGCAGCGCTATAAACAATGAGCAGTTCTTC.

The J gene is TRBJ2-1, the V gene TRBV3-1, with D unclear. V lost 1 base and J lost 0, with 10 bases in between. Germline assignment: CDR1 LGHDT and CDR2 YNNKEL (reference sequence). The CDR3 contains 16 residues. In DNA form, the CDR3 reads TGTGCCAGCAGCCAAGGGGTCCCTAGCTCCTACAATGAGCAGTTCTTC. Residues: CASSQGVPSSYNEQFF.

This clonotype was detected a few times. The chain carries TRBV12-3 or TRBV12-4 and TRBJ2-7; 7 bases agree with TRBD1. There are 13 residues in the CDR3. Trimming removed 6 bases from V and 2 bases from J; junction bases left unmatched: 4. The CDR3 region has the DNA TGTGCCAGCAGCGTACAGGGGCCCTACGAGCAGTACTTC. Encoded protein: CASSVQGPYEQYF.

The chain uses TRBV2 and TRBJ2-7, with 7 bases lining up with TRBD1. The CDR3 totals 14 residues. Germline V gives CDR1 SNHLY, CDR2 FYNNEI. Trimming cost V 6 bases and J 3 bases; bases outside gene matches: 8. The DNA of the CDR3 is TGTGCCAGCAGACTACCGGGACAGAACTACGAGCAGTACTTC. Translation: CASRLPGQNYEQYF. The whole variable domain, remainder taken from reference TRBV2 and TRBJ2-7, is EPEVTQTPSHQVTQMGQEVILRCVPISNHLYFYWYRQILGQKVEFLVSFYNNEISEKSEIFDDQFSVERPDGSNFTLKIRSTKLEDSAMYFCASRLPGQNYEQYFGPGTRLTVT.

The chain employs TRBV7-2 and TRBJ1-6, with 8 positions matching TRBD1. V lost 5 bases to trimming and J lost 7 bases; unmatched junction nucleotides: 4. The germline V gene has CDR1 SGHTA and CDR2 FQGNSA. The CDR3 runs 14 residues. CDR3 DNA: TGTGCCAGCAGCCCGAGACAGGGGAATTCACCCCTCCACTTT. It yields the protein CASSPRQGNSPLHF. The full variable domain, rest sourced from reference TRBV7-2 and TRBJ1-6, is GAGVSQSPSNKVTEKGKDVELRCDPISGHTALYWYRQSLGQGLEFLIYFQGNSAPDKSGLPSDRFSAERTGGSVSTLTIQRTQQEDSAVYLCASSPRQGNSPLHFGNGTRLTVT.

This rearrangement joins TRBV11-2 to TRBJ2-3; a weak D match, TRBD1 (6 bases). Germline V gives CDR1 SGHAT, CDR2 FQNNGV. The CDR3 is made up of 15 amino acids. V dropped 6 bases and J dropped 0 bases, with 13 bases sitting between them. The DNA for the CDR3 is TGTGCCAGCAGGCGAGCAGGGGCCAGCACAGATACGCAGTATTTT. Amino acids: CASRRAGASTDTQYF.

The V gene is TRBV7-2, the J gene TRBJ2-7, with TRBD2 as a possible D gene (6 bases). The end of the DNA fits TRBJ2-5 better, so the J call may be wrong. Germline values: CDR1 SGHTA, CDR2 FQGNSA. The CDR3 is 15 residues long. CDR3 loop: CASSLRRGIQETQYF. The DNA for the CDR3 is TGTGCCAGCAGCTTAAGGAGGGGCATACAAGAGACCCAGTACTTC.

The chain joins TRBV20-1 to TRBJ2-5, with D maybe TRBD2 (7 bases). The V and J ends lost 3 bases and 11 bases respectively, with 19 bases between them. This CDR3 comprises 13 residues. Germline V gives CDR1 DFQATT, CDR2 SNEGSKA (reference sequence). DNA of the CDR3: TGCAGTGCTAGGTGGTCAGGGGAGGGTGAGCAGTACTTC. Protein product: CSARWSGEGEQYF.

V and J are TRBV3-1 and TRBJ2-1; 8 nucleotides align to TRBD1. Germline CDR1 LGHDT, CDR2 YNNKEL (reference sequence). The CDR3 contains 16 residues. J lost 12 bases, V lost 4 bases, and 17 bases had no gene match. CDR3: CASSRNPGQVMVGQFF. The CDR3 DNA follows: TGTGCCAGCAGCCGAAATCCGGGACAGGTAATGGTGGGGCAGTTCTTC.

The chain couples TRBV20-1 to TRBJ2-3, with TRBD2 matching 7 bases. CDR1 and CDR2 from the germline V gene are DFQATT and SNEGSKA (reference sequence). The CDR3 extends over 18 amino acids. The trim removed 0 bases at V and 3 bases at J, leaving 15 bases unmatched. CDR3 protein: CSARDLVSSGGHTDTQYF. In nucleotides, the CDR3 is TGCAGTGCTAGAGATCTCGTATCCTCGGGAGGTCATACAGATACGCAGTATTTT.

The chain has TRBV7-9 and TRBJ2-5, with 9 nucleotides matching TRBD1. The ends lost 5 bases at V and 2 bases at J; junction bases unmatched: 15. Germline V lookup: CDR1 SEHNR, CDR2 FQNEAQ (reference sequence). This CDR3 has 18 amino acids. The CDR3 sequence: CASSTWTGAAPPQETQYF. As DNA, the CDR3 is TGTGCCAGCAGCACCTGGACAGGGGCCGCACCGCCTCAAGAGACCCAGTACTTC.

The rearrangement joins TRBV5-1 to TRBJ2-7; a weak D match, TRBD2 (5 bases). Germline V gene data show CDR1 as SGHRS and CDR2 as YFSETQ. Trimming cost V 4 bases and J 3 bases, with 17 bases left between them. CDR3 size: 15 residues. CDR3 DNA: TGCGCCAGCAGCATGGGGTCCGGGGAGAGCTACGAGCAGTACTTC. Encoded protein: CASSMGSGESYEQYF.

The gene calls are TRBV29-1 and TRBJ1-2; D might be TRBD1 (6 bases). CDR1 is SQVTM, CDR2 ANQGSEA, per germline. The CDR3 totals 12 residues. Between the trimmed V and J ends, which lost 7 bases and 8 bases, there was a span of 17 bases. The CDR3 loop reads CSDSQGYGGYTF. The CDR3 nucleotides are TGCAGCGACTCTCAGGGGTACGGAGGCTACACCTTC.

This chain joins TRBV4-2 and TRBJ2-1, with TRBD2 as a possible D gene (6 bases). The J call may be in error: the DNA end matches TRBJ2-7 better. Germline V gene sequence: CDR1 LGHNA, CDR2 YNFKEQ. The CDR3 has 17 residues. CDR3 residues: CASSQQDPSEVYNEQYF. The CDR3 nucleotides are TGTGCCAGCAGCCAACAAGACCCTAGCGAGGTATACAATGAGCAGTACTTC.

V is TRBV2 and J is TRBJ2-5; D uncertain. The germline gives CDR1 SNHLY, CDR2 FYNNEI. Trimming left V 6 bases short and J 11 bases short, with 13 bases between. CDR3 length: 11 amino acids. CDR3 protein: CASSESLQQYF. CDR3 nucleotides: TGTGCCAGCAGCGAATCACTGCAGCAGTACTTC.

The V gene is TRBV13, the J gene TRBJ2-3; D is unresolved. This CDR3 comprises 16 residues. Trimming cost V 1 base and J 2 bases, with 13 bases left between them. Germline V gene sequence: CDR1 PRHDT, CDR2 FYEKMQ (reference sequence). The CDR3 DNA reads TGTGCCAGCAGCTTAGTGGCGGCCGCTGTCACAGATACGCAGTATTTT. As protein: CASSLVAAAVTDTQYF.

This clonotype showed up many times. The V call is TRBV29-1, the J call TRBJ1-2; perhaps TRBD1 as D (6 bases). V lost 7 bases and J 1 base, leaving 13 bases between the germline ends. Germline V gene lookup returns CDR1 SQVTM and CDR2 ANQGSEA. The CDR3 has 13 residues. The CDR3 region has the DNA TGCAGCGCCGGGACAAGGGGTAACTATGGCTACACCTTC. The encoded protein is CSAGTRGNYGYTF.

The genes are TRBV27 and TRBJ2-7; 11 bases line up with TRBD2. CDR3 length: 15 residues. CDR1 and CDR2 (germline): MNHEY, SMNVEV (reference sequence). The V gene end was trimmed by 4 bases and the J gene end by 7 bases; junction bases not matched to a gene: 9. The CDR3 region has the DNA TGTGCCAGCAGTTCCGGGACTAGCGGAGGCAATGAGCAGTACTTC. Translation: CASSSGTSGGNEQYF.

The chain has TRBV5-1 and TRBJ1-2, with 9 bases aligning to TRBD1. The CDR3 loop spans 14 amino acids. CDR1 SGHRS and CDR2 YFSETQ come from the germline V gene. V lost 4 bases to trimming and J lost 8 bases; unmatched junction nucleotides: 9. The CDR3 nucleotides read TGCGCCAGCAGCGCGACCGGGACAGGGTACGGCTACACCTTC. Residues: CASSATGTGYGYTF. Complete variable domain (other parts from reference TRBV5-1 and TRBJ1-2): KAGVTQTPRYLIKTRGQQVTLSCSPISGHRSVSWYQQTPGQGLQFLFEYFSETQRNKGNFPGRFSGRQFSNSRSEMNVSTLELGDSALYLCASSATGTGYGYTFGSGTRLTVV.

The gene calls are TRBV20-1 and TRBJ2-5; 13 bases align to TRBD2. Germline V CDR1 and CDR2: DFQATT, SNEGSKA (reference sequence). The CDR3 is 17 residues long. The V and J ends lost 3 bases and 1 base, in that order; junction bases with no gene match: 8. CDR3 amino acids: CSARSVGLAGLQETQYF. In nucleotides, the CDR3 is TGCAGTGCTAGGTCCGTGGGACTAGCGGGACTCCAAGAGACCCAGTACTTC.

The sample holds a few counts of this clonotype. The rearrangement uses TRBV29-1 and TRBJ2-1; TRBD2 matches at 7 bases. CDR1 is SQVTM, CDR2 ANQGSEA, per germline. Germline trimming cut 2 bases from V and 6 bases from J; bases unmatched to any gene: 10. The CDR3 is 15 residues long. CDR3 residues: CSVELVAGLPNEQFF. The CDR3, as DNA: TGCAGCGTTGAATTGGTAGCGGGCCTTCCCAATGAGCAGTTCTTC.

A single count supports this clonotype. DNA of the CDR3: TGTGCCAGCAGCTTAGGGTTGGTAGGAGTCCTGAGCACAGATACGCAGTATTTT. Its translation is CASSLGLVGVLSTDTQYF. The rearrangement uses TRBV7-8 and TRBJ2-3; no reliable D call. Trimming pared 1 base from V and 0 bases from J, leaving 17 bases between. The germline V gene encodes CDR1 SGHVS and CDR2 FQNEAQ. The CDR3 is 18 residues long. The full variable domain, in which reference TRBV7-8 and TRBJ2-3 provide the parts outside the CDR3, is GAGVSQSPRYKVAKRGQDVALRCDPISGHVSLFWYQQALGQGPEFLTYFQNEAQLDKSGLPSDRFFAERPEGSVSTLKIQRTQQEDSAVYLCASSLGLVGVLSTDTQYFGPGTRLTVL.

This clonotype was seen more than once but under ten times. The V call is TRBV7-2, the J call TRBJ2-5, with 7 bases identical to TRBD2. V dropped 1 base and J dropped 3; count of bases not matched to a gene: 8. Germline CDR1 reads SGHTA; CDR2 reads FQGNSA. This CDR3 is built from 16 residues. In DNA form, the CDR3 reads TGTGCCAGCAGCTTAGAATTGGCTAGCGGAAAAGAGACCCAGTACTTC. Translated, it gives CASSLELASGKETQYF.

This rearrangement joins TRBV7-2 to TRBJ1-4; 10 positions match TRBD1. The CDR3 has 16 residues. With 5 bases clipped from V and 6 bases from J, the junction kept 9 bases outside the gene matches. Germline V CDR1 and CDR2: SGHTA, FQGNSA. The CDR3 here is CASSLSAGTGDEKLFF. In DNA, the CDR3 is TGTGCCAGCAGCCTAAGTGCCGGGACAGGGGATGAAAAACTGTTTTTT. Supplemented by reference TRBV7-2 and TRBJ1-4, the full variable domain reads GAGVSQSPSNKVTEKGKDVELRCDPISGHTALYWYRQSLGQGLEFLIYFQGNSAPDKSGLPSDRFSAERTGGSVSTLTIQRTQQEDSAVYLCASSLSAGTGDEKLFFGSGTQLSVL.

The chain is built from TRBV18 and TRBJ1-6, with D possibly TRBD1 on 5 matching bases. Trimming took 3 bases from V and 6 from J, leaving 12 bases between them. The CDR3 is 15 residues long. From germline, CDR1 is KGHSH and CDR2 LQKENI. The CDR3 nucleotides are TGTGCCAGCTCACCGGGGCAGTCCCTTAATTCACCCCTCCACTTT. Protein: CASSPGQSLNSPLHF.

This clonotype came up once. This chain uses TRBV28 with TRBJ2-7; possible D gene TRBD1, 5 bases. Trimming cost V 7 bases and J 6 bases, with 16 bases left between them. CDR3 length: 13 amino acids. Germline V lookup: CDR1 MDHEN, CDR2 SYDVKM. The CDR3 nucleotides read TGTGCCAGCAAACACCAGGGCGCGTTCGAGCAGTACTTC. Protein: CASKHQGAFEQYF.

This clonotype was found many times. The chain couples TRBV6-2 or TRBV6-3 to TRBJ2-1, with 15 bases lining up with TRBD2. This CDR3 comprises 18 residues. Germline V CDR1 and CDR2: MNHEY, SVGEGT. With V trimmed by 5 bases and J by 4 bases, 9 bases remained unmatched. CDR3 sequence (DNA): TGTGCCAGCAGTAGGGGGACTAGCGGGAGGCGCCGGTACAATGAGCAGTTCTTC. This sequence encodes CASSRGTSGRRRYNEQFF.

The J gene is TRBJ2-1, the V gene TRBV29-1; 11 bases line up with TRBD2. The CDR3 sequence is 14 residues long. The germline gives CDR1 SQVTM, CDR2 ANQGSEA. Germline trimming cut 6 bases from V and 4 bases from J; bases unmatched to any gene: 5. The DNA for the CDR3 is TGCAGCGTCCAACGACTAGCGGGGTACAATGAGCAGTTCTTC. It is translated as CSVQRLAGYNEQFF.